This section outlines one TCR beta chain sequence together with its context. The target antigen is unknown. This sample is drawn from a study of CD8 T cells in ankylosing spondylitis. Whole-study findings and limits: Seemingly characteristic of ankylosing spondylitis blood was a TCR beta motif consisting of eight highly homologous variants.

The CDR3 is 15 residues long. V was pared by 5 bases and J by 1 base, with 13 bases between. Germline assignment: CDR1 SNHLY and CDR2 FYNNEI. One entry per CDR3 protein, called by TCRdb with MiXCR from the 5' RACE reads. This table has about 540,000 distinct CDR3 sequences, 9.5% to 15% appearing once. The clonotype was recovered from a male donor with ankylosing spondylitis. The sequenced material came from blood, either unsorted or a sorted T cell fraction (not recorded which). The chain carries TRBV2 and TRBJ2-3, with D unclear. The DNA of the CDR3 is TGTGCCAGCAGTTGGAGACCCGGTGGCACAGATACGCAGTATTTT. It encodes CASSWRPGGTDTQYF.